These 15 T cell receptor beta chains came from one sample sequenced in a study of patients and donors after allogeneic stem cell transplantation. TCRdb re-called the RT-PCR reads through MiXCR, storing one row per CDR3 protein. The sample includes hundreds of thousands of distinct CDR3 sequences, about a sixth of them seen just once. The sequencing sample was made of blood, either unsorted or a sorted T cell fraction (not recorded which). These receptors came from a human donor who was either an allogeneic HSCT recipient or a stem cell or donor lymphocyte infusion donor (not recorded which). It is not recorded whose cells these are; they may come from a transplant donor.

This clonotype has more than one count but fewer than ten. This chain connects TRBV4-2 to TRBJ2-3; D is unresolved. CDR1 LGHNA and CDR2 YNFKEQ come from the germline V gene. CDR3 length: 13 residues. V was trimmed by 5 bases and J by 0 bases, leaving 6 bases between them. The CDR3 DNA reads as TGTGCCAGCAGCTCCCACAGCACAGATACGCAGTATTTT. It encodes CASSSHSTDTQYF.

The chain has TRBV20-1 and TRBJ2-7; 9 bases match TRBD1. The CDR3 loop spans 13 amino acids. The V segment lost 6 bases and the J segment 6 bases; nucleotides outside the gene matches: 9. The germline V gene has CDR1 DFQATT and CDR2 SNEGSKA (reference sequence). CDR3 residues: CSAPRQGGREQYF. CDR3 nucleotide sequence: TGCAGTGCACCTAGACAGGGGGGACGCGAGCAGTACTTC.

This clonotype was counted only a few times. This chain connects TRBV24-1 to TRBJ2-2, with 7 bases fitting TRBD1. Looked up from germline, CDR1 is KGHDR and CDR2 is SFDVKD. CDR3 size: 16 residues. Losses at the gene ends were 1 base for V and 4 bases for J; bases not matched to a gene: 5. CDR3 sequence: CATSDLRGRGTGELFF. For the CDR3, the DNA is TGTGCCACCAGTGATTTAAGGGGGCGCGGCACCGGGGAGCTGTTTTTT.

The genes are TRBV24-1 and TRBJ2-3; 7 positions agree with TRBD1. The germline CDR1 and CDR2 sequences are KGHDR and SFDVKD. V dropped 8 bases and J dropped 2; count of bases not matched to a gene: 0. CDR3 length: 12 amino acids. Here the CDR3 reads CATKGATDTQYF. CDR3 nucleotide sequence: TGTGCCACCAAGGGGGCCACAGATACGCAGTATTTT.

The chain recombines TRBV9 with TRBJ2-3; 7 bases line up with TRBD1. V shed 3 bases and J 2 bases; nucleotides not matched to a gene: 9. CDR3 length: 16 amino acids. The germline V gene encodes CDR1 SGDLS and CDR2 YYNGEE. In DNA form, the CDR3 reads TGTGCCAGCAGCGGGGCGGTTGACAGGGTCACAGATACGCAGTATTTT. It translates to CASSGAVDRVTDTQYF.

This rearrangement joins TRBV3-1 to TRBJ2-3, with D possibly matching TRBD1 (6 bases). Germline loops: CDR1 LGHDT, CDR2 YNNKEL (reference sequence). V lost 5 bases and J lost 4, with 16 bases in between. The CDR3 is 15 residues long. In DNA form, the CDR3 reads TGTGCCAGCAGCTTCCGGACAGCCCGATCAGATACGCAGTATTTT. It codes for CASSFRTARSDTQYF.

This clonotype has just a few counts. The rearrangement joins TRBV27 to TRBJ2-3, with D tentatively TRBD2 (6 bases). CDR1 is MNHEY, CDR2 SMNVEV, per germline (reference sequence). The V gene lost 7 bases and the J gene lost 4 bases, with 21 bases spanning the gap. The CDR3 runs to 16 residues. CDR3: CASTTFWRGPPDTQYF. CDR3 bases: TGTGCCAGCACCACCTTCTGGCGGGGCCCCCCAGATACGCAGTATTTT.

This chain connects TRBV20-1 to TRBJ2-1, with 10 nucleotides matching TRBD2. Germline V gene sequence: CDR1 DFQATT, CDR2 SNEGSKA (reference sequence). The CDR3 has 14 amino acids. J lost 6 bases, V lost 6 bases, and 8 bases had no gene match. CDR3 nucleotide sequence: TGCAGTGCACCAGCTAGCGGGAGAAGCAATGAGCAGTTCTTC. Protein sequence: CSAPASGRSNEQFF.

The chain carries TRBV20-1 and TRBJ2-1; tentative D call: TRBD2 (5 bases). The CDR3 has 14 amino acids. CDR1 DFQATT and CDR2 SNEGSKA come from the germline V gene (reference sequence). V was pared by 1 base and J by 5 bases, with 12 bases between. The CDR3: CSARVWRVDNEQFF. The CDR3 DNA sequence: TGCAGTGCTAGAGTATGGCGGGTTGACAATGAGCAGTTCTTC.

The rearrangement links TRBV9 to TRBJ2-7, with 8 bases identical to TRBD2. The CDR3 is 16 residues long. Losses at the gene ends were 4 bases for V and 3 bases for J; bases not matched to a gene: 12. CDR1 and CDR2 (germline): SGDLS, YYNGEE. CDR3 in amino acids: CASSLDPPSGRYEQYF. In DNA form, the CDR3 reads TGTGCCAGCAGCTTAGATCCCCCTAGCGGGCGCTACGAGCAGTACTTC.

This clonotype was seen a few times. CDR3: CASSQGYMGALDRSNQPQHF. CDR3 DNA sequence: TGCGCCAGCAGCCAAGGCTACATGGGAGCTCTAGATCGGAGCAATCAGCCCCAGCATTTT. The chain combines TRBV4-1 with TRBJ1-5; D gene ambiguous. In germline, CDR1 is MGHRA, CDR2 YSYEKL. The V end lost 1 base, the J end lost 1 base, and 23 bases lay between the germline ends. The CDR3 sequence is 20 residues long.

This rearrangement joins TRBV5-1 to TRBJ2-3; 9 bases agree with TRBD2. Germline CDR1 SGHRS, CDR2 YFSETQ. The J segment lost 4 bases and the V segment lost 1 base, leaving 1 base of the junction unmatched. The length of the CDR3 is 14 residues. DNA of the CDR3: TGCGCCAGCAGCTTGCCTAGCGGGGCAGATACGCAGTATTTT. Amino acid sequence: CASSLPSGADTQYF.

This clonotype was counted only a few times. The chain is built from TRBV9 and TRBJ2-1; TRBD2 might be the D (5 bases). The V end lost 0 bases, the J end lost 8 bases, and 15 bases lay between the germline ends. Per the germline V gene, CDR1 is SGDLS and CDR2 is YYNGEE. The CDR3 has 15 amino acids. As DNA, the CDR3 is TGTGCCAGCAGCGTAGAGGGCGCGGGTACCGATGAGCAGTTCTTC. This sequence encodes CASSVEGAGTDEQFF.

Many counts were recorded for this clonotype. The chain combines TRBV7-9 with TRBJ1-2; possibly TRBD1 for D (5 bases). Germline V CDR1 and CDR2: SEHNR, FQNEAQ (reference sequence). This CDR3 is built from 11 residues. Trimming took off 5 bases at V and 7 bases at J, with 8 bases between the two ends. The CDR3 here is CASSRDSGYTF. Written as DNA, the CDR3 is TGTGCCAGCAGCCGGGACTCTGGCTACACCTTC.

This clonotype was counted only a few times. The chain is built from TRBV6-5 and TRBJ1-2; TRBD1 is a possible D gene (5 bases). The CDR3 has 18 residues. Germline V lookup: CDR1 MNHEY, CDR2 SVGAGI. Trimming pared 0 bases from V and 0 bases from J, leaving 17 bases between. DNA for the CDR3: TGTGCCAGCAGTTACTCGCCCCGGGACCAGTTAGCTAACTATGGCTACACCTTC. It yields the protein CASSYSPRDQLANYGYTF.